One and the same sample provided the 16 T cell receptor beta chains below, sequenced in a study of Ad26.COV2.S vaccination and SARS-CoV-2 variants. Produced via immunoSEQ multiplex PCR; TCRdb's table is partial and in-frame only. This repertoire shows around 400,000 clones, around 90% found once; its top ten account for 10% to 15%. The treatment was: some 20 received Ad26.COV2.S at low or high dose, single or two shots; several received placebo; per-sample allocation not given. The samples were gathered on day 63 after the first injection of vaccine or placebo. The material sequenced was peripheral blood, taken in a trial of Ad26.COV2.S vaccine versus placebo. The source of these receptors is a person between 18 and 65 years old who received the Ad26.COV2.S COVID-19 vaccine or a placebo.

The chain is built from TRBV11-2 and TRBJ2-1; 10 bases line up with TRBD1. With 4 bases clipped from V and 4 bases from J, the junction kept 13 bases outside the gene matches. The CDR3 runs 18 residues. CDR1 and CDR2 (germline): SGHAT, FQNNGV. CDR3 in DNA: TGTGCCAGCAGCTCGATTCCGGGCCGGGACAGGGGTTACAATGAGCAGTTCTTC. This gives the protein CASSSIPGRDRGYNEQFF.

V usage is TRBV7-2 and J usage is TRBJ2-5, with D hard to call. In germline, CDR1 is SGHTA, CDR2 FQGNSA. The CDR3 sequence is 13 residues long. Trimming took off 1 base at V and 2 bases at J, with 5 bases between the two ends. DNA of the CDR3: TGTGCCAGCAGCTTAGACCAGCAAGAGACCCAGTACTTC. Translated: CASSLDQQETQYF.

Of note for this clone: The sample carries other DNA sequences with the same CDR3. The chain combines TRBV19 with TRBJ1-1; D may be TRBD1 (6 bases). V lost 5 bases and J lost 2, with 9 bases in between. From germline, CDR1 is LNHDA and CDR2 SQIVND (reference sequence). The CDR3 loop spans 13 amino acids. The DNA of the CDR3 is TGTGCCAGTAGTCTACAGGGAAACACTGAAGCTTTCTTT. Translated: CASSLQGNTEAFF.

The chain uses TRBV27 and TRBJ1-1, with 8 bases fitting TRBD1. CDR1 is MNHEY, CDR2 SMNVEV, per germline (reference sequence). CDR3 length: 15 residues. V lost 5 bases, J lost 2 bases, and 7 bases stayed unmatched. CDR3 amino acids: CASSPQGALNTEAFF. In DNA form, the CDR3 reads TGTGCCAGCAGTCCCCAGGGGGCTCTAAACACTGAAGCTTTCTTT.

The rearrangement uses TRBV6-5 and TRBJ2-7; TRBD1 matches at 11 bases. With 2 bases clipped from V and 6 bases from J, the junction kept 3 bases outside the gene matches. The germline gives CDR1 MNHEY, CDR2 SVGAGI. This CDR3 has 14 residues. The CDR3 loop is CASSYGQGASEQYF. The CDR3 DNA sequence: TGTGCCAGCAGTTACGGACAGGGGGCCTCCGAGCAGTACTTC.

This chain connects TRBV7-6 to TRBJ2-5; a possible D gene is TRBD2 (6 bases). The CDR3 has 16 amino acids. CDR1 and CDR2 (germline): SGHVS, FNYEAQ. Deletions cut 5 bases from V and 0 bases from J, with 16 bases between. The CDR3 DNA reads TGTGCCAGCAGCGCCAGGTCTGCTAGCGACCAAGAGACCCAGTACTTC. Amino acids: CASSARSASDQETQYF.

This clone appeared a single time. The chain couples TRBV19 to TRBJ2-7; a possible D gene is TRBD1 (5 bases). Trimming pared 8 bases from V and 4 bases from J, leaving 27 bases between. This CDR3 contains 17 residues. The germline gives CDR1 LNHDA, CDR2 SQIVND (reference sequence). In DNA form, the CDR3 reads TGTGCCAGTCAGTATACCCCTTCCTCAGGGCCTGGGTACGAGCAGTACTTC. It is translated as CASQYTPSSGPGYEQYF.

The chain employs TRBV7-9 and TRBJ2-7, with D maybe TRBD1 (6 bases). Per germline, CDR1 SEHNR and CDR2 FQNEAQ (reference sequence). The CDR3 spans 16 residues. V was cut by 1 base and J by 0 bases, with 13 bases left in between. The CDR3 DNA reads TGTGCCAGCAGCTTAGTAGGGGGAACAGGCTCCTACGAGCAGTACTTC. It specifies CASSLVGGTGSYEQYF.

This chain joins TRBV9 and TRBJ1-6; D is possibly TRBD1 (5 bases). Germline V gives CDR1 SGDLS, CDR2 YYNGEE. The CDR3 has 14 amino acids. The V end lost 4 bases, the J end lost 7 bases, and 12 bases lay between the germline ends. CDR3 coding DNA: TGTGCCAGCAGCACGGGGCCGGACAATTCACCCCTCCACTTT. Translated: CASSTGPDNSPLHF.

The rearrangement uses TRBV7-6 and TRBJ2-5; D unresolved. The CDR3 consists of 12 residues. V was clipped by 5 bases and J by 0 bases, with 4 bases between them. Germline CDR1 and CDR2: SGHVS and FNYEAQ. The chain's CDR3 is CASSPNQETQYF. CDR3 in DNA: TGTGCCAGCAGCCCAAACCAAGAGACCCAGTACTTC.

The chain joins TRBV28 to TRBJ2-2; D perhaps matches TRBD2 (5 bases). The V and J ends lost 2 bases and 3 bases respectively, with 10 bases between them. Germline CDR1 is MDHEN and CDR2 is SYDVKM. This CDR3 has 15 amino acids. The CDR3 DNA reads as TGTGCCAGCAGTTTAGGCGGGTTCGACACCGGGGAGCTGTTTTTT. It encodes CASSLGGFDTGELFF.

This chain joins TRBV4-3 and TRBJ2-5; 8 bases fit TRBD2. This CDR3 has 15 residues. Germline V gives CDR1 LGHNA, CDR2 YSLEER. The V segment lost 0 bases and the J segment 4 bases; nucleotides outside the gene matches: 4. CDR3 amino acids: CASSQDGLAPETQYF. CDR3 in DNA: TGCGCCAGCAGCCAAGATGGACTAGCCCCAGAGACCCAGTACTTC.

This clone was observed a handful of times. This rearrangement joins TRBV6-5 to TRBJ2-7; possibly TRBD2 for D (5 bases). The V end was cut by 0 bases, the J end by 3 bases, with 15 bases between. The CDR3 is 16 amino acids. The germline V gene encodes CDR1 MNHEY and CDR2 SVGAGI. This CDR3 is CASSYSRSGVIYEQYF. CDR3 DNA: TGTGCCAGCAGTTACTCGAGATCCGGGGTCATCTACGAGCAGTACTTC.

The chain employs TRBV12-3 or TRBV12-4 and TRBJ2-1, with a weak D call TRBD1 (6 bases). Trimming took off 6 bases at V and 6 bases at J, with 9 bases between the two ends. CDR3 length equals 12 residues. The CDR3 region is CASRPGVNEQFF. The CDR3 DNA is TGTGCCAGCAGACCAGGGGTCAATGAGCAGTTCTTC.

This chain joins TRBV2 and TRBJ2-2; D may be TRBD2 (5 bases). The germline V and J ends were trimmed by 4 bases and 6 bases, with 12 bases remaining between them. CDR1 and CDR2 from the germline V gene are SNHLY and FYNNEI. The CDR3 is made up of 14 amino acids. The CDR3 bases are TGTGCCAGCAGTGGGAACCTAGCCGCCGGGGAGCTGTTTTTT. This codes for CASSGNLAAGELFF.

The chain has TRBV4-3 and TRBJ1-2, with TRBD1 matching over 9 bases. Germline values: CDR1 LGHNA, CDR2 YSLEER. This CDR3 region has 15 residues. The junction had 6 bases not matched to a gene; V was cut back by 3 bases and J by 4 bases. CDR3 sequence (DNA): TGCGCCAGCAGCCATAACAGGGGGCGCGGCTATGGCTACACCTTC. Amino acids: CASSHNRGRGYGYTF.